The source of this T cell receptor beta chain is a study of blood T cell repertoires in COVID-19. Study details: Samples came from the United States, Italy and Spain, spanning acute and convalescent COVID-19.

Assay: immunoSEQ multiplex PCR; the TCRdb copy retains only in-frame clones and omits some. The repertoire holds over 400,000 clones, with roughly 85% as singletons. This CDR3 is 15 amino acids long. The V and J ends lost 5 bases and 6 bases, in that order; junction bases with no gene match: 11. Germline-derived CDR1 and CDR2 are SGHAT and FQNNGV. This clonotype was sampled from a human donor in a cohort sampled during active COVID-19. The chain has TRBV11-2 and TRBJ2-7; 9 positions match TRBD1. The sequencing input was peripheral blood. CDR3 in DNA: TGTGCCAGCAGCCCCGGACAGGGGTCTTTCTTCGAGCAGTACTTC. Protein sequence: CASSPGQGSFFEQYF.